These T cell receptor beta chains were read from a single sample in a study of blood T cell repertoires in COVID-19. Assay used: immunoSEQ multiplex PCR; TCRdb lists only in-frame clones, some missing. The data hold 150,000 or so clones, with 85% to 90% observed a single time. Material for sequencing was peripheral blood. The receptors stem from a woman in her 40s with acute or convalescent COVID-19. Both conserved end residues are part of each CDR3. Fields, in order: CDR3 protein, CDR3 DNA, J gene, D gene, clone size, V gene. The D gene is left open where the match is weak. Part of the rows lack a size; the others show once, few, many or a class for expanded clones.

cdr3_aa: CASSFFRRGSGNTIYF; cdr3_nt: TGTGCCAGCAGCTTCTTTCGGCGGGGGTCTGGAAACACCATATATTTT; j_call: TRBJ1-3; d_call: NA; clone_size: NA; v_call: TRBV5-6
cdr3_aa: CASSQLKAGEQFF; cdr3_nt: TGTGCCAGCAGTCAGCTTAAGGCGGGTGAGCAGTTCTTC; j_call: TRBJ2-1; d_call: NA; clone_size: few; v_call: TRBV6-6
cdr3_aa: CASSLGQGTTDTQYF; cdr3_nt: TGTGCCAGCAGCTTGGGACAGGGGACGACAGATACGCAGTATTTT; j_call: TRBJ2-3; d_call: TRBD1; clone_size: NA; v_call: TRBV11-2
cdr3_aa: CAPRERGAAEAYNSPLHF; cdr3_nt: TGTGCCCCTAGGGAGCGGGGGGCTGCGGAGGCCTATAATTCACCCCTCCACTTT; j_call: TRBJ1-6; d_call: NA; clone_size: NA; v_call: TRBV27
cdr3_aa: CASSPSLKKYNEQFF; cdr3_nt: TGTGCCAGCAGCCCCAGTCTCAAGAAATACAATGAGCAGTTCTTC; j_call: TRBJ2-1; d_call: NA; clone_size: NA; v_call: TRBV7-7
cdr3_aa: CASSLVSGDQPQHF; cdr3_nt: TGTGCCAGCAGCTTAGTGTCCGGGGATCAGCCCCAGCATTTT; j_call: TRBJ1-5; d_call: NA; clone_size: NA; v_call: TRBV7-2
cdr3_aa: CASSATGATSEQFF; cdr3_nt: TGTGCCAGCAGCGCGACAGGTGCTACTTCTGAGCAGTTCTTC; j_call: TRBJ2-1; d_call: NA; clone_size: NA; v_call: TRBV2
cdr3_aa: CASSFVTENSPLHF; cdr3_nt: TGCGCCAGCAGCTTTGTGACAGAGAATTCACCCCTCCACTTT; j_call: TRBJ1-6; d_call: NA; clone_size: NA; v_call: TRBV5-1
cdr3_aa: CASSISGVAGGTKNIQYF; cdr3_nt: TGTGCCAGTAGTATATCGGGCGTAGCGGGAGGGACCAAAAACATTCAGTACTTC; j_call: TRBJ2-4; d_call: TRBD2; clone_size: NA; v_call: TRBV19
cdr3_aa: CASGQGNYRYTF; cdr3_nt: TGTGCCAGCGGACAGGGAAACTATCGCTACACCTTC; j_call: TRBJ1-2; d_call: TRBD1; clone_size: NA; v_call: TRBV7-9
cdr3_aa: CASSFFVDRKNTGYGYTF; cdr3_nt: TGTGCCAGCAGCTTTTTTGTCGACAGAAAAAATACCGGCTATGGCTACACCTTC; j_call: TRBJ1-2; d_call: NA; clone_size: NA; v_call: TRBV11-2
cdr3_aa: CASKLRSPGASGLTDTQYF; cdr3_nt: TGCGCCAGCAAACTCAGGTCCCCAGGGGCTAGCGGGCTCACAGATACGCAGTATTTT; j_call: TRBJ2-3; d_call: TRBD2; clone_size: NA; v_call: TRBV5-1
cdr3_aa: CASGQGHGYTF; cdr3_nt: TGTGCCAGCGGACAGGGCCATGGCTACACCTTC; j_call: TRBJ1-2; d_call: TRBD1; clone_size: NA; v_call: TRBV7-9
cdr3_aa: CATSDRNRQGREKLFF; cdr3_nt: TGTGCCACCAGTGATCGGAACCGACAGGGAAGGGAAAAACTGTTTTTT; j_call: TRBJ1-4; d_call: TRBD1; clone_size: NA; v_call: TRBV24-1
cdr3_aa: CASSLRTGVEQYF; cdr3_nt: TGTGCCAGCAGCCTTAGGACAGGCGTCGAGCAGTACTTC; j_call: TRBJ2-7; d_call: TRBD1; clone_size: NA; v_call: TRBV5-6
cdr3_aa: CASSLGGEGYRGRDYEQYF; cdr3_nt: TGTGCCAGCAGCTTAGGAGGGGAGGGGTATCGGGGGAGGGACTACGAGCAGTACTTC; j_call: TRBJ2-7; d_call: TRBD2; clone_size: NA; v_call: TRBV11-2
cdr3_aa: CASSQNPGTYEQYF; cdr3_nt: TGTGCCAGCAGCCAGAACCCAGGGACCTACGAGCAGTACTTC; j_call: TRBJ2-7; d_call: NA; clone_size: NA; v_call: TRBV3-1/TRBV3-2
cdr3_aa: CASSLEGGDVNSPLHF; cdr3_nt: TGCGCCAGCAGCTTGGAGGGAGGGGACGTCAATTCACCCCTCCACTTT; j_call: TRBJ1-6; d_call: NA; clone_size: NA; v_call: TRBV5-1
cdr3_aa: CASSGMVRAYGYTF; cdr3_nt: TGTGCCAGCAGTGGGATGGTCAGGGCTTATGGCTACACCTTC; j_call: TRBJ1-2; d_call: NA; clone_size: NA; v_call: TRBV2
cdr3_aa: CASSLGGWGTEAFF; cdr3_nt: TGTGCCAGCAGCTTAGGAGGGTGGGGCACTGAAGCTTTCTTT; j_call: TRBJ1-1; d_call: NA; clone_size: NA; v_call: TRBV11-2
cdr3_aa: CASSQSGSYNEQFF; cdr3_nt: TGTGCCAGCAGCCAGAGCGGGAGCTACAATGAGCAGTTCTTC; j_call: TRBJ2-1; d_call: TRBD2; clone_size: NA; v_call: TRBV9
cdr3_aa: CASSKTWSNEKLFF; cdr3_nt: TGTGCCAGTAGTAAGACATGGTCGAATGAAAAACTGTTTTTT; j_call: TRBJ1-4; d_call: NA; clone_size: NA; v_call: TRBV19
cdr3_aa: CAWTPLTATNYGYTF; cdr3_nt: TGTGCCTGGACTCCTTTAACCGCTACTAACTATGGCTACACCTTC; j_call: TRBJ1-2; d_call: NA; clone_size: NA; v_call: TRBV30
cdr3_aa: CASRRTGQGYNEQFF; cdr3_nt: TGTGCCAGCCGGAGGACTGGACAGGGGTACAATGAGCAGTTCTTC; j_call: TRBJ2-1; d_call: TRBD1; clone_size: NA; v_call: TRBV6-5
cdr3_aa: CAWSGNRGVGETQYF; cdr3_nt: TGTGCCTGGAGCGGTAACAGGGGGGTAGGAGAGACCCAGTACTTC; j_call: TRBJ2-5; d_call: TRBD1; clone_size: NA; v_call: TRBV30
cdr3_aa: CASSPVLYSYNEQFF; cdr3_nt: TGTGCCAGCTCACCAGTCCTATACTCCTACAATGAGCAGTTCTTC; j_call: TRBJ2-1; d_call: NA; clone_size: NA; v_call: TRBV18
cdr3_aa: CATRQNTGELFF; cdr3_nt: TGTGCCACCAGACAGAACACCGGGGAGCTGTTTTTT; j_call: TRBJ2-2; d_call: NA; clone_size: NA; v_call: TRBV24-1
cdr3_aa: CATSDSRLAGVDTQYF; cdr3_nt: TGTGCCACCAGTGATTCGAGGCTAGCGGGAGTAGATACGCAGTATTTT; j_call: TRBJ2-3; d_call: TRBD2; clone_size: NA; v_call: TRBV24-1
cdr3_aa: CASSRPGGPYEQYF; cdr3_nt: TGTGCCAGCAGTCGCCCAGGGGGACCCTACGAGCAGTACTTC; j_call: TRBJ2-7; d_call: TRBD1; clone_size: NA; v_call: TRBV7-2
cdr3_aa: CATSRTGLGQPQHF; cdr3_nt: TGTGCCACCAGCAGAACAGGGTTAGGCCAGCCCCAGCATTTT; j_call: TRBJ1-5; d_call: NA; clone_size: NA; v_call: TRBV15
cdr3_aa: CASSLSGGGTDTQYF; cdr3_nt: TGTGCCAGCAGTTTGTCGGGGGGAGGAACAGATACGCAGTATTTT; j_call: TRBJ2-3; d_call: TRBD2; clone_size: NA; v_call: TRBV28